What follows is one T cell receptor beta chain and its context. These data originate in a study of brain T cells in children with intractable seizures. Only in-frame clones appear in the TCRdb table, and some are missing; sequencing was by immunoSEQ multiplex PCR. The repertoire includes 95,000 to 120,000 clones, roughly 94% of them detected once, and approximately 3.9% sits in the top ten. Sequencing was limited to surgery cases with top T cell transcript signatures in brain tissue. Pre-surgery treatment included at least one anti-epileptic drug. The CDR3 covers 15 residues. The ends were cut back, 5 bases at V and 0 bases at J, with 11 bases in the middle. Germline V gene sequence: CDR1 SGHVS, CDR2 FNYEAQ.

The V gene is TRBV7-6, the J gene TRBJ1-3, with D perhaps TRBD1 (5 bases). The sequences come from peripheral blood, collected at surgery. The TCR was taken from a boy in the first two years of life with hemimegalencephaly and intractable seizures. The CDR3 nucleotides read TGTGCCAGCAGCGCGGGGGGATTCTCTGGAAACACCATATATTTT. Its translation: CASSAGGFSGNTIYF.